What follows are 32 T cell receptor beta chains derived from one specimen sequenced in a study of technical replicates of blood from a few donors. Method: immunoSEQ multiplex PCR; TCRdb's copy keeps in-frame clones and lacks some. The sample lists roughly 79,000 clones, approximately 96% occurring once. Material for sequencing was T cells isolated from PBMCs. All receptors come from a human donor in good health.

The count of this clone is one. The gene calls are TRBV5-4 and TRBJ2-7; D might be TRBD2 (5 bases). V lost 0 bases, J lost 0 bases, and 13 bases lay in between. The germline V gene has CDR1 SGHNT and CDR2 YYREEE (reference sequence). The length of the CDR3 is 16 residues. CDR3 protein: CASSLGKGVSSYEQYF. The CDR3 coding sequence is TGTGCCAGCAGCTTGGGGAAGGGAGTCAGCTCCTACGAGCAGTACTTC. The full variable domain, in which reference TRBV5-4 and TRBJ2-7 provide the parts outside the CDR3, is ETGVTQSPTHLIKTRGQQVTLRCSSQSGHNTVSWYQQALGQGPQFIFQYYREEENGRGNFPPRFSGLQFPNYSSELNVNALELDDSALYLCASSLGKGVSSYEQYFGPGTRLTVT.

The chain is built from TRBV5-1 and TRBJ2-7; 10 nucleotides agree with TRBD2. CDR1 and CDR2 from the germline V gene are SGHRS and YFSETQ. V was pared by 2 bases and J by 1 base, with 9 bases of the junction left unmatched. The CDR3 contains 17 residues. The CDR3 loop is CASSLGSGTSASYEQYF. CDR3 nucleotide sequence: TGCGCCAGCAGCTTAGGCTCCGGGACTAGCGCTTCCTACGAGCAGTACTTC.

The chain joins TRBV28 to TRBJ1-5; the D gene is possibly TRBD1 (5 bases). CDR1 MDHEN and CDR2 SYDVKM come from the germline V gene. This CDR3 is built from 14 residues. With 3 bases removed from V and 10 bases from J, the gap between germline ends came to 16 bases. The CDR3 DNA follows: TGTGCCAGCAGTTTTTCGGGGGAAGATTTACCCCAGCATTTT. Protein: CASSFSGEDLPQHF.

The chain combines TRBV6-5 with TRBJ2-1; a possible D gene is TRBD2 (6 bases). The V end lost 2 bases, the J end lost 8 bases, and 16 bases lay between the germline ends. Germline CDR1 reads MNHEY; CDR2 reads SVGAGI. The CDR3 contains 15 residues. CDR3 sequence reads: CASSYDSGGLDEQFF. CDR3 sequence (DNA): TGTGCCAGCAGTTACGATTCAGGAGGGTTAGATGAGCAGTTCTTC.

The rearrangement links TRBV2 to TRBJ2-3; 11 bases line up with TRBD2. Trimming cost V 6 bases and J 0 bases; bases outside gene matches: 8. The germline CDR1 and CDR2 sequences are SNHLY and FYNNEI. The CDR3 extends over 17 amino acids. The CDR3 here is CASRGLAGTSSTDTQYF. The CDR3, as DNA: TGTGCCAGCAGAGGACTAGCGGGCACCTCTAGCACAGATACGCAGTATTTT.

The V and J genes are TRBV19 and TRBJ1-2; 10 bases are a match to TRBD1. V shed 7 bases and J 2 bases; nucleotides not matched to a gene: 7. This CDR3 region has 15 residues. CDR1 is LNHDA, CDR2 SQIVND, per germline (reference sequence). The CDR3 bases are TGTGCCAGTAAATCTCCGGGACAGGGGAACTATGGCTACACCTTC. Translating it yields CASKSPGQGNYGYTF.

V and J are TRBV4-1 and TRBJ2-7; TRBD2 agrees at 8 bases. This CDR3 contains 17 residues. In germline, CDR1 is MGHRA, CDR2 YSYEKL. V shed 1 base, J shed 3 bases, and the junction held 11 bases outside the gene matches. DNA for the CDR3: TGCGCCAGCAGCCAAGTTTTGTCGCCGGGACTAGACTACGAGCAGTACTTC. It translates to CASSQVLSPGLDYEQYF.

The chain carries TRBV6-5 and TRBJ2-1, with 9 bases fitting TRBD1. With V trimmed by 6 bases and J by 6 bases, 9 bases remained unmatched. The CDR3 runs 15 residues. Germline V CDR1 and CDR2: MNHEY, SVGAGI. The CDR3 loop reads CASSPHRGRPNEQFF. The CDR3, as DNA: TGTGCCAGCAGCCCTCACAGGGGGCGCCCCAATGAGCAGTTCTTC.

J is TRBJ1-2 and V is TRBV5-6; D is unresolved. CDR1 and CDR2 (germline): SGHDT, YYEEEE. V was shortened by 0 bases and J by 3 bases, with 9 bases between the two germline ends. This CDR3 contains 14 residues. The CDR3 region has the DNA TGTGCCAGCAGCTTGGTTGCGGACTACTATGGCTACACCTTC. Translating gives CASSLVADYYGYTF.

CDR3 loop: CASSPPTSGSHSYNEQFF. The CDR3 bases are TGTGCCAGCAGCCCGCCGACTAGCGGGAGTCACTCCTACAATGAGCAGTTCTTC. The chain links TRBV4-2 to TRBJ2-1; TRBD2 agrees at 12 bases. Trimming at V came to 4 bases and at J to 0 bases, leaving 7 bases not matched to a gene. Germline V gene sequence: CDR1 LGHNA, CDR2 YNFKEQ. CDR3 size: 18 residues.

The V gene is TRBV7-8, the J gene TRBJ2-7; maybe TRBD2 (5 bases). V was trimmed by 6 bases and J by 1 base, leaving 10 bases between them. The CDR3 runs 13 residues. The germline V gene encodes CDR1 SGHVS and CDR2 FQNEAQ. The DNA for the CDR3 is TGTGCCAGCAGTCCCGGGAATTCCTACGAGCAGTACTTC. This gives the protein CASSPGNSYEQYF.

The V and J genes are TRBV4-2 and TRBJ2-7; TRBD1 matches 7 bases. The germline gives CDR1 LGHNA, CDR2 YNFKEQ. The CDR3 consists of 14 residues. V shed 5 bases and J 0 bases; nucleotides not matched to a gene: 4. Written as DNA, the CDR3 is TGTGCCAGCAGCTATACAGGGGACTCCTACGAGCAGTACTTC. Translating it yields CASSYTGDSYEQYF.

The J gene is TRBJ2-6, the V gene TRBV27; maybe TRBD1 (5 bases). Germline values: CDR1 MNHEY, CDR2 SMNVEV (reference sequence). The CDR3 extends over 17 amino acids. V was clipped by 3 bases and J by 0 bases, with 12 bases between them. The CDR3 DNA reads as TGTGCCAGCAGTTTTTGGGGCGGCTTCTCTGGGGCCAACGTCCTGACTTTC. Encoded protein: CASSFWGGFSGANVLTF.

The J gene is TRBJ2-1, the V gene TRBV29-1, with 10 nucleotides matching TRBD2. The CDR3 runs to 15 residues. Germline V lookup: CDR1 SQVTM, CDR2 ANQGSEA. V was clipped by 6 bases and J by 2 bases; unmatched bases: 7. CDR3 DNA: TGCAGCGTCGATCTAGGACTAGCGGCCTACAATGAGCAGTTCTTC. Translating gives CSVDLGLAAYNEQFF.

The rearrangement uses TRBV5-6 and TRBJ1-2; 9 positions agree with TRBD1. This CDR3 is built from 15 residues. Germline lookup yields CDR1 SGHDT and CDR2 YYEEEE. Germline trimming cut 4 bases from V and 3 bases from J; bases unmatched to any gene: 7. CDR3 DNA sequence: TGTGCCAGCAGCGACTCCCGGGACAGGGACTATGGCTACACCTTC. Protein: CASSDSRDRDYGYTF.

The rearrangement uses TRBV7-2 and TRBJ2-5, with TRBD2 matching over 16 bases. J was trimmed by 4 bases and V by 4 bases; bases with no gene match: 3. The CDR3 runs 16 residues. Germline lookup yields CDR1 SGHTA and CDR2 FQGNSA. The CDR3 here is CASSSGLAGGPETQYF. The CDR3 bases are TGTGCCAGCAGCTCGGGACTAGCGGGAGGGCCAGAGACCCAGTACTTC.

CDR3 protein: CATRLRGPYEAFF. CDR3 coding DNA: TGTGCCACCAGGCTCAGGGGGCCTTACGAAGCTTTCTTT. The V call is TRBV15, the J call TRBJ1-1; 8 nucleotides agree with TRBD1. This CDR3 spans 13 amino acids. With V trimmed by 6 bases and J by 8 bases, 8 bases remained unmatched. From germline, CDR1 is LNHNV and CDR2 YYDKDF (reference sequence). The full variable domain, rest sourced from reference TRBV15 and TRBJ1-1, is DAMVIQNPRYQVTQFGKPVTLSCSQTLNHNVMYWYQQKSSQAPKLLFHYYDKDFNNEADTPDNFQSRRPNTSFCFLDIRSPGLGDTAMYLCATRLRGPYEAFFGQGTRLTVV.

J is TRBJ1-2 and V is TRBV9; 9 bases are shared with TRBD1. The CDR3 sequence is 19 residues long. The V gene end was trimmed by 0 bases and the J gene end by 3 bases; junction bases not matched to a gene: 15. Germline V lookup: CDR1 SGDLS, CDR2 YYNGEE. CDR3 in amino acids: CASSVVPEGTGYGHYGYTF. DNA for the CDR3: TGTGCCAGCAGCGTAGTCCCTGAGGGGACAGGGTATGGCCACTATGGCTACACCTTC.

This clone has just one count. The chain has TRBV11-3 and TRBJ2-5; a possible D gene is TRBD2 (5 bases). This CDR3 has 15 amino acids. CDR1 is SGHNT and CDR2 is YENEEA in the germline V gene. Trimming took 3 bases from V and 5 from J, leaving 16 bases between them. Written as DNA, the CDR3 is TGTGCCAGCAGCTTGCTACTTGGAGGTCGCGAGACCCAGTACTTC. The encoded protein is CASSLLLGGRETQYF.

The chain links TRBV6-5 to TRBJ1-4, with 8 bases lining up with TRBD1. This CDR3 spans 15 amino acids. The germline gives CDR1 MNHEY, CDR2 SVGAGI. The J segment lost 4 bases and the V segment lost 6 bases, leaving 7 bases of the junction unmatched. CDR3 DNA: TGTGCCAGCAGCCAAGGGACAGGCATTAATGAAAAACTGTTTTTT. This translates into CASSQGTGINEKLFF.

CDR3 in DNA: TGTGCCAGCAGCTTAAGCGGGAGCACCGGGGAGCTGTTTTTT. Translated, it gives CASSLSGSTGELFF. This chain connects TRBV7-3 to TRBJ2-2; TRBD2 aligns across 7 bases. The CDR3 has 14 residues. The J segment lost 4 bases and the V segment lost 1 base, leaving 0 bases of the junction unmatched. Germline assignment: CDR1 SGHTA and CDR2 FQGTGA.

This clone was seen once. The gene calls are TRBV7-2 and TRBJ2-2, with a weak D call TRBD2 (6 bases). CDR1 is SGHTA and CDR2 is FQGNSA in the germline V gene. Trimming shortened V by 5 bases and J by 8 bases, and 18 bases separated the two germline ends. The CDR3 runs 15 residues. The CDR3: CASSLGGLFIGELFF. CDR3 sequence (DNA): TGTGCCAGCAGCCTAGGAGGGCTCTTTATAGGGGAGCTGTTTTTT.

The V call is TRBV27, the J call TRBJ1-2, with a weak D call TRBD1 (6 bases). This CDR3 has 13 amino acids. Germline V gene sequence: CDR1 MNHEY, CDR2 SMNVEV (reference sequence). The V gene lost 5 bases and the J gene lost 6 bases, with 13 bases spanning the gap. In DNA, the CDR3 is TGTGCCAGCAGTGCTCACAGGGACCATGGCTACACCTTC. Amino acids: CASSAHRDHGYTF.

The chain links TRBV7-9 to TRBJ2-1; 13 bases line up with TRBD2. The CDR3 has 16 residues. Germline V gives CDR1 SEHNR, CDR2 FQNEAQ (reference sequence). The ends lost 3 bases at V and 7 bases at J; junction bases unmatched: 6. The CDR3 DNA is TGTGCCAGCAGCTTTACTCGACTAGCGGGAGGAAATGAGCAGTTCTTC. Translation gives CASSFTRLAGGNEQFF.

This clone was counted a single time. J is TRBJ1-5 and V is TRBV28; possible D gene TRBD1, 6 bases. V shed 6 bases and J shed 13 bases, with 13 bases lying between them. This CDR3 region has 11 residues. CDR1 is MDHEN, CDR2 SYDVKM, per germline. The chain's CDR3 is CASRGGTPQHF. CDR3 DNA sequence: TGTGCCAGCAGGGGGGGGACACCTCAGCATTTT.

The chain carries TRBV15 and TRBJ1-4, with D tentatively TRBD1 (6 bases). The CDR3 is 15 amino acids. Per the germline V gene, CDR1 is LNHNV and CDR2 is YYDKDF (reference sequence). V dropped 3 bases and J dropped 5 bases, with 13 bases sitting between them. DNA for the CDR3: TGTGCCACCAGCAGGGGGGAGGGGGAGAATGAAAAACTGTTTTTT. Protein: CATSRGEGENEKLFF. Filled out from reference TRBV15 and TRBJ1-4, the complete variable domain reads DAMVIQNPRYQVTQFGKPVTLSCSQTLNHNVMYWYQQKSSQAPKLLFHYYDKDFNNEADTPDNFQSRRPNTSFCFLDIRSPGLGDTAMYLCATSRGEGENEKLFFGSGTQLSVL.

This chain connects TRBV19 to TRBJ2-7; D may be TRBD2 (6 bases). V was pared by 6 bases and J by 7 bases, with 22 bases between. The CDR3 extends over 15 amino acids. CDR1 and CDR2 from the germline V gene are LNHDA and SQIVND (reference sequence). The CDR3 DNA reads TGTGCCAGTAGCCCTGTGGAGGGCCTCCTTTGGGAGCAGTACTTC. Its translation is CASSPVEGLLWEQYF.

J is TRBJ2-7 and V is TRBV5-1; D is unresolved. With 0 bases removed from V and 5 bases from J, the gap between germline ends came to 9 bases. This CDR3 contains 13 residues. Germline CDR1 is SGHRS and CDR2 is YFSETQ. CDR3 DNA: TGCGCCAGCAGCTTGGATATAGAAGACGAGCAGTACTTC. Protein product: CASSLDIEDEQYF.

This chain connects TRBV19 to TRBJ1-3; no reliable D call. The germline V gene has CDR1 LNHDA and CDR2 SQIVND (reference sequence). V was shortened by 3 bases and J by 1 base, with 4 bases between the two germline ends. This CDR3 comprises 13 residues. CDR3 sequence: CASSMSSGNTIYF. CDR3 sequence (DNA): TGTGCCAGTAGTATGAGTTCTGGAAACACCATATATTTT.

The genes are TRBV15 and TRBJ2-7, with D tentatively TRBD2 (5 bases). Germline lookup yields CDR1 LNHNV and CDR2 YYDKDF (reference sequence). Trimming cost V 5 bases and J 6 bases, with 26 bases left between them. The CDR3 extends over 17 amino acids. The CDR3 here is CATSPGWLERGEGEQYF. The CDR3 DNA reads as TGTGCCACCAGCCCCGGTTGGCTGGAACGGGGAGAGGGCGAGCAGTACTTC.

The rearrangement uses TRBV7-2 and TRBJ1-5; D might be TRBD1 (6 bases). V gave up 5 bases and J gave up 4 bases, with 9 bases separating them. Germline V CDR1 and CDR2: SGHTA, FQGNSA. There are 13 residues in the CDR3. Here the CDR3 DNA reads TGTGCCAGCAGCGCAACAGGGAATCAGCCCCAGCATTTT. The encoded protein is CASSATGNQPQHF.

The J gene is TRBJ2-7, the V gene TRBV5-1; perhaps TRBD1 as D (6 bases). Per germline, CDR1 SGHRS and CDR2 YFSETQ. The V end was cut by 3 bases, the J end by 2 bases, with 15 bases between. The CDR3 is made up of 15 amino acids. DNA for the CDR3: TGCGCCAGCAGCTACCCAGACAGGAGCGCCTACGAGCAGTACTTC. Residues: CASSYPDRSAYEQYF.